This entry features one T cell receptor (beta chain) sequence. V was pared by 4 bases and J by 0 bases, with 11 bases between. CDR1 is SGHRS and CDR2 is YFSETQ in the germline V gene. The CDR3 covers 15 residues. The source of the sample is a study of PD-L1 blockade in urothelial cancer. This table comes from immunoSEQ multiplex PCR, and its TCRdb copy is limited to in-frame clones, with some not included. The sample holds about 35,000 clones, roughly 82% seen once. The time point: pretreatment peripheral blood. The sample consisted of PBMCs, taken around atezolizumab (anti-PD-L1) treatment. V and J are TRBV5-1 and TRBJ2-1; a possible D gene is TRBD1 (5 bases). This receptor was obtained from a man aged 55 to 70 with urothelial cancer. CDR3 protein: CASSQDTYSYNEQFF. In DNA form, the CDR3 reads TGCGCCAGCAGCCAGGACACGTACTCCTACAATGAGCAGTTCTTC.